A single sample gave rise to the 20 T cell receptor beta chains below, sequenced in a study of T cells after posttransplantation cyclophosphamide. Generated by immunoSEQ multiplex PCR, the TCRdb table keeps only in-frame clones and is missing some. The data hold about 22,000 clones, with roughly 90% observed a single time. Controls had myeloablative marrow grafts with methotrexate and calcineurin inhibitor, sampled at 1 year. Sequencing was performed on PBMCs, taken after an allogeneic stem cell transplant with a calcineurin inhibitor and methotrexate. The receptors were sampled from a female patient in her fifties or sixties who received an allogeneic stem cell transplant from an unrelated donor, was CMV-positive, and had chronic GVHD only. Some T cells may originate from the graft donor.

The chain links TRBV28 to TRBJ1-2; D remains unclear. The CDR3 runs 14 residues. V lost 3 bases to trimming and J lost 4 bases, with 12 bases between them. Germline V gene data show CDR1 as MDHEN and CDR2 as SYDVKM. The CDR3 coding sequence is TGTGCCAGCAGTTTGAGGGCCTCTAGCTATGGCTACACCTTC. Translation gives CASSLRASSYGYTF.

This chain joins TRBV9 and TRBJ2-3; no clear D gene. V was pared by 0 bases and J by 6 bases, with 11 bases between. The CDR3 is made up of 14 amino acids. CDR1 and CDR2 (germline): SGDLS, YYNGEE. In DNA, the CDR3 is TGTGCCAGCAGCGTAGGCGGAAGTTGGGATACGCAGTATTTT. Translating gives CASSVGGSWDTQYF.

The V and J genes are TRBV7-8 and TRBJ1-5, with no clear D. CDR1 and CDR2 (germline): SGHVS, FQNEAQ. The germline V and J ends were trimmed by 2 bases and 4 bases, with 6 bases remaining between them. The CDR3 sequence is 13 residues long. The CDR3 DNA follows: TGTGCCAGCAGCTTAATTCAAAATCAGCCCCAGCATTTT. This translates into CASSLIQNQPQHF. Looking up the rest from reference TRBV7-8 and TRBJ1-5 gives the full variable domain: GAGVSQSPRYKVAKRGQDVALRCDPISGHVSLFWYQQALGQGPEFLTYFQNEAQLDKSGLPSDRFFAERPEGSVSTLKIQRTQQEDSAVYLCASSLIQNQPQHFGDGTRLSIL.

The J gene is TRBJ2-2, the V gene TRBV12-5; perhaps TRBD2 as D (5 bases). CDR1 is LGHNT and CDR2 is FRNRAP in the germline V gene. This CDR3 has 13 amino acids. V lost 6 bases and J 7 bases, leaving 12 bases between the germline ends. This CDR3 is CASGRGAIGELFF. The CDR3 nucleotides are TGTGCTAGTGGCCGGGGAGCGATCGGGGAGCTGTTTTTT.

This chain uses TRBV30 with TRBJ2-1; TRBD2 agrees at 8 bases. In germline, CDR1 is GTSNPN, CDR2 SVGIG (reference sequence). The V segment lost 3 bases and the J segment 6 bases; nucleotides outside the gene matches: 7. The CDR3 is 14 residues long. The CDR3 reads CAWSNVAGSNEQFF. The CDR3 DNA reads TGTGCCTGGAGCAACGTAGCGGGGTCCAATGAGCAGTTCTTC.

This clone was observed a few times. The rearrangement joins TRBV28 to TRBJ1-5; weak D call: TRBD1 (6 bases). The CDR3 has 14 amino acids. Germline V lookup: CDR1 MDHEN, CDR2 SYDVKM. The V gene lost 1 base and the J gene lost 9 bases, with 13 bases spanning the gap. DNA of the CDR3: TGTGCCAGCAGTTTATACAGGGAAGGGGGGCCCCAGCATTTT. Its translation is CASSLYREGGPQHF.

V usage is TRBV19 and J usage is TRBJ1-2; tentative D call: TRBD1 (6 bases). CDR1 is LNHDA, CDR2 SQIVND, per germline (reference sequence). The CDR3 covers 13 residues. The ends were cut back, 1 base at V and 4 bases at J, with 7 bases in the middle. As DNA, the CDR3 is TGTGCCAGTAGTATAGGGGACACCTATGGCTACACCTTC. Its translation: CASSIGDTYGYTF.

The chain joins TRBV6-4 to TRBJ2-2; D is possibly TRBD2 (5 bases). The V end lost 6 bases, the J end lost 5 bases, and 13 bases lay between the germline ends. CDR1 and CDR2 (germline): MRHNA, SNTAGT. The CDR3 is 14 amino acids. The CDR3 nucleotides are TGTGCCAGCAGCCCGGGGAGAGGAACCGGGGAGCTGTTTTTT. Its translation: CASSPGRGTGELFF.

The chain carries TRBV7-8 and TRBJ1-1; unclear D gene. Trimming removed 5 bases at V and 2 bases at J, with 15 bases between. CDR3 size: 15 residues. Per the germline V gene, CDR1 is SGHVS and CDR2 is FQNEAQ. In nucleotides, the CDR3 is TGTGCCAGCAGCCGGGCGAGGGTGGTAAACACTGAAGCTTTCTTT. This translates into CASSRARVVNTEAFF. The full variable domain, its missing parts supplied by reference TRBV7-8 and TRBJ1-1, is GAGVSQSPRYKVAKRGQDVALRCDPISGHVSLFWYQQALGQGPEFLTYFQNEAQLDKSGLPSDRFFAERPEGSVSTLKIQRTQQEDSAVYLCASSRARVVNTEAFFGQGTRLTVV.

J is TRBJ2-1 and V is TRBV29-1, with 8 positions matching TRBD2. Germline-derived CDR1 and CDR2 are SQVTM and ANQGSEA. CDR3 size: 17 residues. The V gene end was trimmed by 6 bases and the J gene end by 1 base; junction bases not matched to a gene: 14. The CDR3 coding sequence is TGCAGCGTGCTGGGGGCGGTAGCGGGGTTTTCCTACAATGAGCAGTTCTTC. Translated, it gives CSVLGAVAGFSYNEQFF.

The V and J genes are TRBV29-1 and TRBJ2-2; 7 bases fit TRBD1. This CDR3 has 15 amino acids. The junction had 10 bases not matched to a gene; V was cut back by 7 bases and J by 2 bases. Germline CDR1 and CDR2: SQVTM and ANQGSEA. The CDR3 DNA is TGCAGCGCAACCCCCGGGACAGCTAACACCGGGGAGCTGTTTTTT. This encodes CSATPGTANTGELFF.

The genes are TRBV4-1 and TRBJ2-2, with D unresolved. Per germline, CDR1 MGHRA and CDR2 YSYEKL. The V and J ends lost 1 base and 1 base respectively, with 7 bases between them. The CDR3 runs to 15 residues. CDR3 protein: CASSQVPGNTGELFF. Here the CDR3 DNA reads TGCGCCAGCAGCCAAGTTCCAGGGAACACCGGGGAGCTGTTTTTT.

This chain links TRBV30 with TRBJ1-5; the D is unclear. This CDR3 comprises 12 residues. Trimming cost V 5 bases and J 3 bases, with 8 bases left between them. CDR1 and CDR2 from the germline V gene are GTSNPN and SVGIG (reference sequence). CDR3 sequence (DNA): TGTGCCTGGCTACCCTCCAATCAGCCCCAGCATTTT. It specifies CAWLPSNQPQHF.

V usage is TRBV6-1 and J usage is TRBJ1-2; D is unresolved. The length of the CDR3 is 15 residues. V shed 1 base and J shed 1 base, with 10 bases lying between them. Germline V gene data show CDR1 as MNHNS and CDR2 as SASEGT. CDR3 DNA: TGTGCCAGCAGTGAAGTAGTCAGGCGTAACTATGGCTACACCTTC. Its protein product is CASSEVVRRNYGYTF.

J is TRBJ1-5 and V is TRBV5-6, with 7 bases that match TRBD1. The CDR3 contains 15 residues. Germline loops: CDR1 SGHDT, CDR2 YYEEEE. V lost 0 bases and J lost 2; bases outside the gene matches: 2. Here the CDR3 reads CASSLAGTGNQPQHF. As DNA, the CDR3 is TGTGCCAGCAGCTTGGCAGGGACAGGCAATCAGCCCCAGCATTTT.

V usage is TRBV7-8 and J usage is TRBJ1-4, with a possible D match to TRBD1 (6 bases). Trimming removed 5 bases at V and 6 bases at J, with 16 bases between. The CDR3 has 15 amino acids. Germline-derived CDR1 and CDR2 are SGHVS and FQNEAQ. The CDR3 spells CASSPNRVLYEKLFF. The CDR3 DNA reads TGTGCCAGCAGCCCGAACAGGGTTTTGTATGAAAAACTGTTTTTT.

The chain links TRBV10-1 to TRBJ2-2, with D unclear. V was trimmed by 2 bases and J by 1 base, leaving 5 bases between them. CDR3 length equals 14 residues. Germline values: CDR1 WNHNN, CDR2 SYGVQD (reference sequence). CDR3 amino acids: CASSEDMNTGELFF. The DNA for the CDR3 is TGCGCCAGCAGTGAGGACATGAACACCGGGGAGCTGTTTTTT.

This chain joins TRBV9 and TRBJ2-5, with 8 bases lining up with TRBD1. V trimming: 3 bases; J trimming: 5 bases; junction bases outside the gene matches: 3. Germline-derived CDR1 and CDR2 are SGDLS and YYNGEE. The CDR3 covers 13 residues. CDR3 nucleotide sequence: TGTGCCAGCAGCGGACAGGGGTGGGAGACCCAGTACTTC. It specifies CASSGQGWETQYF.

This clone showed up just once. CDR3 protein: CASSGPGGYTF. CDR3 nucleotides: TGTGCCAGCAGCGGGCCAGGGGGCTACACCTTC. The V call is TRBV28, the J call TRBJ1-2, with D tentatively TRBD1 (5 bases). Germline V gene data show CDR1 as MDHEN and CDR2 as SYDVKM. CDR3 length equals 11 residues. V was shortened by 6 bases and J by 8 bases, with 10 bases between the two germline ends.

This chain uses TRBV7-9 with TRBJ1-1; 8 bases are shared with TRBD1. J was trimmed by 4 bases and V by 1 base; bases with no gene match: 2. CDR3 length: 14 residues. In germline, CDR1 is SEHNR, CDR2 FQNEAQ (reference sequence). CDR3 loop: CASSLVQGATEAFF. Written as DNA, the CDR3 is TGTGCCAGCAGCTTAGTGCAGGGGGCCACTGAAGCTTTCTTT.